This T cell receptor beta chain was profiled in a study of T cells in Graves' hyperthyroidism and ophthalmopathy (dated by TCRdb to the late 2010s). As for the study more broadly: Peripheral blood samples were taken at the time of initial diagnosis, prior to any treatment. Prospective prediction of ophthalmopathy was tested in an independent validation cohort of fewer than 20 hyperthyroidism patients and 15 to 17 patients who later progressed to ophthalmopathy. TCR V-J signatures able to tell the groups apart were searched for in a discovery cohort of some 97 patients, of whom over 40 had Graves' ophthalmopathy and under 65 had stable Graves' hyperthyroidism. After sampling, hyperthyroidism patients received methimazole starting at 30 mg daily, and ophthalmopathy patients received high-dose intravenous methylprednisolone. The paper reports TCR Vbeta CDR3 sequencing of some 140 peripheral blood samples: under 45 ophthalmopathy, under 85 hyperthyroidism and approximately 17 progressor patients. Thyroid tissue and blood T-cell repertoires from six Graves' hyperthyroidism patients were also compared in the study. The roughly 100 discovery patients were randomly split 7:3 into training and test sets.

Ophthalmopathy patients had moderately to severely active disease, with a Clinical Activity Score of 3 or more, a NOSPECS grade of 4 or more, and a disease duration of less than 3 months. Exclusion was applied to patients with uncontrolled infections, other autoimmune diseases, pregnancy or lactation. Diagnoses were based on clinical symptoms, serum thyroxine and TRAb, thyroid ultrasound and orbital computed tomography. PBMCs were separated from under 11 ml of fresh peripheral blood using Ficoll-Paque density gradient centrifugation. Total RNA was extracted with Trizol reagent, and quality was checked on an Agilent 2100 Bioanalyzer. CDR1 is given as SGHTA and CDR2 as FQGNSA, both from the germline V gene. Between the V and J ends, shortened by 3 bases and 0 bases respectively, the junction contains 7 bases. CDR3 length: 14 amino acids, cysteine to phenylalanine. Only the CDR3 portion is preserved as DNA: 42 bases, with reading frame beginning at the first base.

The paper's findings and limits, for the study overall: Sample size was not statistically predetermined, and investigators were not blinded to group allocation. Ophthalmopathy was separated from stable hyperthyroidism by a 13 V-J signature model, with over 85% sensitivity and just over 81% specificity obtained in cross-validation and 80%/75% obtained in testing. In validation, the model predicted progression to ophthalmopathy a median of around six months before onset, with 70% to 71% sensitivity and around 76% specificity. Blood samples also contained most of the expanded thyroid clonotypes (frequency above 0.001), which suggests that blood repertoires may reflect thyroid immune responses.

This clonotype was seen ten or more times. Its antigen is not yet known. No much larger clone exists at a distance of one base, and base qualities are not known. TCR beta CDR3 regions were amplified from RNA transcripts. For the first round of RT-PCR on the TCR CDR3, the HTBI primer set was used together with the Qiagen OneStep RT-PCR kit. Libraries were constructed in a second round of multiplex PCR, after which size selection and purification were performed. The libraries were sequenced on an Illumina HiSeq2000 using paired-end 100 bp reads. The authors' pipeline ran thus. SOAPnuke was used to process the raw data, throwing out any read that contained adapters or uncalled bases, had a mean Phred below 15, or lacked an exact constant-primer or identifier match. High-quality paired reads were merged with COPE v1.2.5, and unique nucleotide sequences were defined as clonotypes. Clonotypes were aligned to IMGT TRBV, TRBD and TRBJ reference segments using MiTCR v1.1. The analysis included only V-J combinations with a frequency above 0.0001, which together covered around 99% of the repertoires. The TCS score was defined as the ratio of F50 (clonal expansion) to E x V (chaos), calculated using BLOSUM62-based TCRdist between CDR3 peptides within each V-J. Welch's t-statistics and random forest reduced some 510 V-J features to roughly 13, which were used in a naive Bayes classifier (R e1071). The public reads were reanalyzed by TCRdb: fastp trimming at Q25, MiXCR alignment, in-frame beta chains only. Here each entry gathers all rows of one CDR3 protein and keeps the most common genes and DNA. These V and J calls rely on TCRdb rather than the paper's analysis. This sample comprises about 500,000 distinct CDR3 sequences, under 20% of them detected only once. About 16% of the sample goes to the ten largest clones.

The sequenced sample was blood. The TCR sequence derives from a woman aged 18-29 years with Graves' ophthalmopathy. The receptor chain draws on TRBV7-2 and TRBJ2-3; confidence is insufficient to name the D gene. For the CDR3, the sequence is CASSFRESTDTQYF. The nucleotides are TGTGCCAGCAGCTTCCGAGAAAGCACAGATACGCAGTATTTT.